One sample yielded the 11 T cell receptor beta chains listed below, sequenced in a study of blood T cell repertoires in COVID-19. This table comes from immunoSEQ multiplex PCR, and its TCRdb copy is limited to in-frame clones, with some not included. The sample includes 110,000 to 150,000 clones, under 85% of them seen just once. The sample comprised peripheral blood. The receptors stem from a human donor in a cohort sampled during active COVID-19.

This chain uses TRBV6-6 with TRBJ2-2, with a tentative D call TRBD1 (6 bases). V was pared by 7 bases and J by 5 bases, with 14 bases between. This CDR3 has 14 amino acids. Germline V gives CDR1 MNHNY, CDR2 SVGAGI (reference sequence). CDR3 residues: CASTLGQPTGELFF. CDR3 nucleotide sequence: TGTGCCAGCACCTTAGGACAGCCGACCGGGGAGCTGTTTTTT.

CDR3 amino acids: CASSSGTGGHNQPQHF. The CDR3, as DNA: TGTGCCAGCAGCTCCGGGACAGGGGGTCACAATCAGCCCCAGCATTTT. The V and J genes are TRBV7-2 and TRBJ1-5; TRBD1 matches at 11 bases. Trimming took 4 bases from V and 3 from J; bases not matched to a gene: 5. CDR3 length: 16 residues. Germline V CDR1 and CDR2: SGHTA, FQGNSA.

The chain links TRBV10-3 to TRBJ1-1; no definite D call. Germline CDR1 is ENHRY and CDR2 is SYGVKD. V was shortened by 10 bases and J by 3 bases, with 15 bases between the two germline ends. The length of the CDR3 is 13 residues. Written as DNA, the CDR3 is TGTGCCACGGTGCGTTACAGTGACACTGAAGCTTTCTTT. Its translation: CATVRYSDTEAFF.

The rearrangement joins TRBV7-2 to TRBJ1-3; a possible D gene is TRBD1 (5 bases). Trimming stripped 6 bases from V and 2 bases from J, with 11 bases between. CDR1 and CDR2 (germline): SGHTA, FQGNSA. The CDR3 runs 14 residues. This chain's CDR3 is CASRERGAGNTIYF. CDR3 sequence (DNA): TGTGCCAGCAGGGAGCGGGGGGCTGGAAACACCATATATTTT.

The chain joins TRBV5-1 to TRBJ1-1, with TRBD1 matching over 7 bases. The CDR3 spans 15 residues. Trimming at V came to 2 bases and at J to 2 bases, leaving 6 bases not matched to a gene. Germline CDR1 SGHRS, CDR2 YFSETQ. The CDR3 is CASSLPGQINTEAFF. In DNA, the CDR3 is TGCGCCAGCAGCTTACCGGGACAGATAAACACTGAAGCTTTCTTT. Based on the CDR3 plus reference TRBV5-1 and TRBJ1-1, the full variable domain is KAGVTQTPRYLIKTRGQQVTLSCSPISGHRSVSWYQQTPGQGLQFLFEYFSETQRNKGNFPGRFSGRQFSNSRSEMNVSTLELGDSALYLCASSLPGQINTEAFFGQGTRLTVV.

The genes are TRBV5-1 and TRBJ2-1; maybe TRBD1 (5 bases). The CDR3 sequence is 13 residues long. With 4 bases removed from V and 6 bases from J, the gap between germline ends came to 11 bases. The germline V gene has CDR1 SGHRS and CDR2 YFSETQ. CDR3: CASSRGATNEQFF. The CDR3 region has the DNA TGCGCCAGCAGCCGTGGGGCTACCAATGAGCAGTTCTTC.

This chain uses TRBV7-2 with TRBJ2-5; TRBD1 is a possible D gene (6 bases). Trimming cost V 3 bases and J 1 base, with 9 bases left between them. This CDR3 contains 14 residues. Germline values: CDR1 SGHTA, CDR2 FQGNSA. CDR3 residues: CASSFTGPQETQYF. The DNA of the CDR3 is TGTGCCAGCAGCTTCACAGGGCCCCAAGAGACCCAGTACTTC.

This chain connects TRBV5-5 to TRBJ1-5; D possibly corresponds to TRBD1 (6 bases). The V end lost 4 bases, the J end lost 5 bases, and 13 bases lay between the germline ends. The CDR3 contains 14 residues. CDR1 is SGHKS, CDR2 YYEKEE, per germline (reference sequence). This CDR3 reads CASSLGDRYQPQHF. In DNA, the CDR3 is TGTGCCAGCAGCCTGGGTGACAGGTATCAGCCCCAGCATTTT.

The chain recombines TRBV2 with TRBJ1-1; TRBD1 is a possible D gene (6 bases). Germline lookup yields CDR1 SNHLY and CDR2 FYNNEI. The CDR3 loop spans 15 amino acids. V shed 3 bases and J shed 1 base, with 12 bases lying between them. CDR3 protein: CASSDPGQPNTEAFF. In DNA form, the CDR3 reads TGTGCCAGCAGTGATCCGGGACAACCGAACACTGAAGCTTTCTTT.

Only one count was recorded for this clone. The rearrangement joins TRBV7-3 to TRBJ2-3; 11 positions match TRBD2. This CDR3 region has 15 residues. From germline, CDR1 is SGHTA and CDR2 FQGTGA. Trimming took 4 bases from V and 5 from J; bases not matched to a gene: 5. CDR3 amino acids: CASSSTGTSGDTQYF. The DNA for the CDR3 is TGTGCCAGCAGCTCGACCGGGACTAGCGGAGATACGCAGTATTTT.

This chain uses TRBV11-2 with TRBJ1-1; 7 bases match TRBD1. V trimming: 2 bases; J trimming: 4 bases; junction bases outside the gene matches: 4. This CDR3 spans 14 amino acids. The germline V gene encodes CDR1 SGHAT and CDR2 FQNNGV. In DNA form, the CDR3 reads TGTGCCAGCAGCTTATTATCAGGGGGCACTGAAGCTTTCTTT. This sequence encodes CASSLLSGGTEAFF.